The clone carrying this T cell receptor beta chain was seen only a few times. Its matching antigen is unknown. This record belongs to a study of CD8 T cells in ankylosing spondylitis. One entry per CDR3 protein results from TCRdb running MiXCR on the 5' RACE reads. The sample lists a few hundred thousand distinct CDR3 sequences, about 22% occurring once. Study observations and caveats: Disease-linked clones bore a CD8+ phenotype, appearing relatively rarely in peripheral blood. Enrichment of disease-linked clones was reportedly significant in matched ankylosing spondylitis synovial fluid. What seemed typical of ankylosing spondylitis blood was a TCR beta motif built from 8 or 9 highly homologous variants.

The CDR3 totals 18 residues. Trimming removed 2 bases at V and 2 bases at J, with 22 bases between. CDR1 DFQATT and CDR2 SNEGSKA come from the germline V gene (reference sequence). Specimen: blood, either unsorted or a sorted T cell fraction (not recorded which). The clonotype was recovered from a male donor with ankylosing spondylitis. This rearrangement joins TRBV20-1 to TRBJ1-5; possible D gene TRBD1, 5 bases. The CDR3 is CSARISNAPGPRNQPQHF. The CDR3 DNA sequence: TGCAGTGCTAGAATATCTAACGCCCCGGGGCCGCGCAATCAGCCCCAGCATTTT.